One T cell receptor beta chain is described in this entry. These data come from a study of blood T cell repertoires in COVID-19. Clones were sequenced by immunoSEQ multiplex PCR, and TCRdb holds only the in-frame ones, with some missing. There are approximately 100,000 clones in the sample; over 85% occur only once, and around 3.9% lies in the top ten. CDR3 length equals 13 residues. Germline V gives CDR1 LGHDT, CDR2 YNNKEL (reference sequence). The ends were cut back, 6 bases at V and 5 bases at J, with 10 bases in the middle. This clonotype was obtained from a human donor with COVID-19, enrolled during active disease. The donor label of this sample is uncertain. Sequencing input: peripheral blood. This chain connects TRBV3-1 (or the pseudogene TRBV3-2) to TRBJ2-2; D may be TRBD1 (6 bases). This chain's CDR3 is CASSGRGTGELFF. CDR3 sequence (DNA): TGTGCCAGCAGTGGTAGGGGGACCGGGGAGCTGTTTTTT.